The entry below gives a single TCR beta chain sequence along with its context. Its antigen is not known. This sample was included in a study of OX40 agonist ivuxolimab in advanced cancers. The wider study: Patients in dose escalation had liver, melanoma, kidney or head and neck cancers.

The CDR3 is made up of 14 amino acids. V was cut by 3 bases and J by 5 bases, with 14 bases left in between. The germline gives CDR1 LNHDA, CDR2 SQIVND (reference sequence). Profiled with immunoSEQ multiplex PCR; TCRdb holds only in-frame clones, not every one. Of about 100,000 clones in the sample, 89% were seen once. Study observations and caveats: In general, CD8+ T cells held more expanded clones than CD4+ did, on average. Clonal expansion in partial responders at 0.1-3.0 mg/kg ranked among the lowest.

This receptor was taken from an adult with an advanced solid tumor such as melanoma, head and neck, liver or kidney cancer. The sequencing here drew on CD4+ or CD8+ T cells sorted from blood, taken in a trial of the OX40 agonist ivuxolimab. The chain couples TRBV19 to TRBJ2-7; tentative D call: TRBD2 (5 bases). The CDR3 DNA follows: TGTGCCAGTAGTATCTCGATAGCGATCAACGAGCAGTACTTC. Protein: CASSISIAINEQYF.